The sequence of this T cell receptor beta chain was determined in a study of CD8 T cells in ankylosing spondylitis (dated by TCRdb to about 2017). Broadly, across the study: To find TCR variants linked to disease, the study profiled T cell receptor beta repertoires in ankylosing spondylitis patients and healthy donors. The whole study cohort included 85 to 120 healthy donors and 25 or so ankylosing spondylitis patients. Peripheral blood samples were taken, and synovial fluid was additionally collected from ankylosing spondylitis patients. Summary of the overall study and its limitations: Some TCR beta motif variants had previously been reported in synovial fluid and blood of reactive arthritis patients, which suggested common disease-initiation mechanisms. The disease-linked clones had a CD8+ phenotype and were found at relatively low frequencies in peripheral blood. A TCR beta motif of several highly homologous amino acid variants appeared characteristic of blood from ankylosing spondylitis patients. The disease-linked clones were reported to be significantly enriched in matched synovial fluid samples from ankylosing spondylitis patients.

Concerning this clonotype itself: The antigen this receptor binds is unknown. Nothing much larger sits one base from this clone, and base qualities are not available.

The listed sequencing device is Illumina HiSeq 2500. Quantitative 5'-RACE with molecular barcodes was used to prepare TCR beta libraries. The study's processing was this. To identify disease-linked TCR variants, a new computational method was used, one built on a probabilistic model of VDJ rearrangement. Using fastp at Q25 and MiXCR, TCRdb reprocessed the public reads and kept productive beta chains. Every entry covers one CDR3 protein and lists the most common genes and DNA from its rows. For this entry, the V and J calls and clone size follow TCRdb and not the study's own pipeline. Present in this sample are hundreds of thousands of distinct CDR3 sequences, around 26% of which were seen just once. The top ten constitute about 0.89% of the sample. Inclusive of the bounding cysteine and phenylalanine, the CDR3 is 14 residues long. This entry keeps only the CDR3 DNA: 42 bases, framed from base 1. Via the germline V gene (reference sequence), CDR1 is LNHDA and CDR2 SQIVND. Between the V and J ends, shortened by 3 bases and 7 bases respectively, the junction contains 15 bases.

The source of this sequence is a male donor with ankylosing spondylitis. Sequencing was carried out using blood, either unsorted or a sorted T cell fraction (not recorded which). The rearrangement joined TRBV19 to TRBJ1-1, with the D gene uncertain. CDR3 loop: CASSMGSLVGEAFF. The DNA is as follows: TGTGCCAGTAGTATGGGTTCTTTGGTGGGTGAAGCTTTCTTT.